This TCR beta chain stems from a study of response to subunit inactivated influenza vaccine. This clonotype was counted only a few times. Its antigen is unknown. Study conclusions and caveats: Researchers suggested that each seasonal influenza vaccination recruits few new T cells.

This CDR3 is 13 amino acids long. Unmatched junction bases numbered 8, after V lost 6 bases and J lost 9 bases. Using its own MiXCR run on the RT-PCR reads, TCRdb lists one record per CDR3 protein. Of 500,000 to 600,000 distinct CDR3 sequences listed, approximately 16% are singletons. This TCR was sampled from a man between 45 and 75 years old who received an inactivated influenza vaccine. The sample consisted of CD4+ T cells sorted from PBMCs, taken 23 to 25 months after vaccination. V and J are TRBV12-3 or TRBV12-4 and TRBJ1-5, with 7 bases aligning to TRBD1. The CDR3 loop is CASSQTGVGPQHF. The CDR3 DNA reads TGTGCCAGCAGCCAAACAGGGGTTGGGCCCCAGCATTTT.